The clone carrying this TCR beta chain was seen once. Antigen specificity is unknown. Method: immunoSEQ multiplex PCR; TCRdb's copy keeps in-frame clones and lacks some. The sample lists hundreds of thousands of clones; more than 80% were seen once. The data were taken from a study of Ad26.COV2.S vaccination and SARS-CoV-2 variants. Study in general: The authors gave Ad26.COV2.S intramuscularly, either once or twice 56 days apart.

The treatment: some 19 received Ad26.COV2.S at low or high dose, single or two shots; 5 received placebo; per-sample allocation not given. Following the first vaccine or placebo injection, samples were taken on day 63. Adults aged 18-55 years in Boston included the donor. Overall study findings and caveats: Total responses of T cells may have been underestimated by the analyses of TCR breadth and depth.

The CDR3 spans 15 residues. CDR1 and CDR2 from the germline V gene are LNHDA and SQIVND (reference sequence). V was pared by 4 bases and J by 1 base, with 12 bases between. Sequences were derived from peripheral blood, sampled in a trial of Ad26.COV2.S vaccine versus placebo. This TCR was sampled from a person between 18 and 65 years old who received the Ad26.COV2.S COVID-19 vaccine or a placebo. The V gene is TRBV19, the J gene TRBJ2-3; no definite D call. CDR3 bases: TGTGCCAGTAGTACGACGGGCCGCGGCACAGATACGCAGTATTTT. It translates to CASSTTGRGTDTQYF.